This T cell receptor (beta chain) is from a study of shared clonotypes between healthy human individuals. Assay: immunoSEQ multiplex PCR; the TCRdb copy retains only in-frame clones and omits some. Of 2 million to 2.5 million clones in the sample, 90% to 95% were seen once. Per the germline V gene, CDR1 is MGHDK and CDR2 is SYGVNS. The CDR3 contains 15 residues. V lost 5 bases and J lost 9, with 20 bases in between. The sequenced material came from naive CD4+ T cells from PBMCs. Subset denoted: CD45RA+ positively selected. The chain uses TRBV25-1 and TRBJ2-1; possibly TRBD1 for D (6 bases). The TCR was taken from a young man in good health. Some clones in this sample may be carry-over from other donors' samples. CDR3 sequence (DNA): TGTGCCAGCAGTCACAGGGTTTCGAGTGGTAGTGAGCAGTTCTTC. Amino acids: CASSHRVSSGSEQFF.